This T cell receptor (beta chain) originates from a study of control samples from healthy donors and cancer patients. Profiled with immunoSEQ multiplex PCR; TCRdb holds only in-frame clones, not every one. In the table there are about 89,000 clones, about 83% of which are singletons. This CDR3 contains 14 residues. CDR1 is KGHDR, CDR2 SFDVKD, per germline. The V end was cut by 4 bases, the J end by 3 bases, with 11 bases between. The chain combines TRBV24-1 with TRBJ1-2; perhaps TRBD1 as D (6 bases). Sequencing was performed on blood. The receptor's source is a woman aged 40 to 50 in good health. The CDR3 DNA reads TGTGCCACCAGTGACCCACAGGGTGACTATGGCTACACCTTC. Protein sequence: CATSDPQGDYGYTF.